The clone carrying this T cell receptor beta chain was counted a single time. The method was immunoSEQ multiplex PCR; TCRdb's version includes in-frame clones alone and lacks a portion of them. The sample lists approximately 260,000 clones; 65% to 80% were seen once. This entry belongs to a study of blood T cell repertoires in COVID-19. V lost 4 bases to trimming and J lost 3 bases; unmatched junction nucleotides: 11. Germline CDR1 is SGHRS and CDR2 is YFSETQ. The CDR3 has 16 residues. The rearrangement joins TRBV5-1 to TRBJ2-3, with 7 bases identical to TRBD2. The receptor's source is a woman aged 40 to 49 with active or convalescent COVID-19. Sequenced input: peripheral blood. DNA for the CDR3: TGCGCCAGCAGCCTAAGCGGGCGGGGGACGACAGATACGCAGTATTTT. Protein: CASSLSGRGTTDTQYF.